Reported below is one TCR beta chain. V lost 2 bases to trimming and J lost 0 bases; unmatched junction nucleotides: 4. Germline V gene sequence: CDR1 MNHNS, CDR2 SASEGT. The CDR3 is 16 amino acids. This record belongs to a study of blood T cell repertoires in COVID-19. Clones were read by immunoSEQ multiplex PCR, and TCRdb kept only the in-frame ones, dropping some. The sample carries about 140,000 clones, 80% to 90% recorded once. V gene TRBV6-1 combines with J gene TRBJ1-5, with 7 bases fitting TRBD1. This TCR derives from a woman between 45 and 60 years old with acute or convalescent COVID-19. Sequenced: peripheral blood. The CDR3 DNA reads TGTGCCAGCAGTGAACGGGACAGCTATAGCAATCAGCCCCAGCATTTT. It is translated as CASSERDSYSNQPQHF.